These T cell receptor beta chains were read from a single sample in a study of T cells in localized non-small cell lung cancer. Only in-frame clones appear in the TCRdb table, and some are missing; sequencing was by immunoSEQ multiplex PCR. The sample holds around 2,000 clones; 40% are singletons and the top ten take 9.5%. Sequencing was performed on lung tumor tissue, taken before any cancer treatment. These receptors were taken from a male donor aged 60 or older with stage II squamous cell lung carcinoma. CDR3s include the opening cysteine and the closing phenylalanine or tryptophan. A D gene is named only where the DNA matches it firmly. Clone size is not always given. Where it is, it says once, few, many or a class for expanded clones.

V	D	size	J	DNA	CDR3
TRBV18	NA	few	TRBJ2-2	TGTGCCAGCTCACAGGCTAGCCGCGCGAACACCGGGGAGCTGTTTTTT	CASSQASRANTGELFF
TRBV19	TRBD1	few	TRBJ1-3	TGTGCCAGTAGAGACCAGGGGGCGGGAAACACCATATATTTT	CASRDQGAGNTIYF
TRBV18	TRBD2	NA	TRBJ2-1	TGTGCCAGCTCACCACTCCCTAGCGGGGTATACAATGAGCAGTTCTTC	CASSPLPSGVYNEQFF
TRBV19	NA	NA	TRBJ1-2	TGTGCCAGTAGGACAAACTATGGCTACACCTTC	CASRTNYGYTF
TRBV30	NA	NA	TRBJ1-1	TGTGCCTGGAGTGTTTCCCATGGTTTCCTGGCTTTCTTT	CAWSVSHGFLAFF
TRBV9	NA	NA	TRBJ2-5	TGTGCCAGCAGCGTAGATGCAAGTAGGACCCAGTACTTC	CASSVDASRTQYF
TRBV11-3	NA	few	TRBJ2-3	TGTGCCAGCAGCTTAGGGACTGGCACAGATACGCAGTATTTT	CASSLGTGTDTQYF
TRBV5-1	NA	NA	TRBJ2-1	TGCGCCAGCAGCTTGGAGTCGGGGGCCTCGGTCGAGCAGTTCTTC	CASSLESGASVEQFF
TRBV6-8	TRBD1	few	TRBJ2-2	TGTGCCATCAGGGGCGGAGCGACAGGGGTGACCGGGGAGCTGTTTTTT	CAIRGGATGVTGELFF
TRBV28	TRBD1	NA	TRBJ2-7	TGTGCCAGCAGGAGGACAGGACAAGGCTACGAGCAGTACTTC	CASRRTGQGYEQYF
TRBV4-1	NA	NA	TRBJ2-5	TGCGCCAGCAGCCAAGACCGGTTGGAGACGTACCAAGAGACCCAGTACTTC	CASSQDRLETYQETQYF
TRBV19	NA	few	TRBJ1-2	TGTGCCAGTAGTTTACCCAACTATGGCTACACCTTC	CASSLPNYGYTF
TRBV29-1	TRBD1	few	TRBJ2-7	TGCAGCGTTGAAGTGGGCGACAGGGGGTACGAGCAGTACTTC	CSVEVGDRGYEQYF
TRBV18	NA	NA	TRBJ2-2	TGTGCCAGCTCCCCCCAGCCCCCCTATCAGAACACCGGGGAGCTGTTTTTT	CASSPQPPYQNTGELFF
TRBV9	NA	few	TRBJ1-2	TGTGCCAGCAGCGACCGGGACCGCAGCGGCTACACCTTC	CASSDRDRSGYTF
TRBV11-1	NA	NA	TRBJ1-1	TGTGCCAGCAGCCTGAGCCCGGGTGGTGGTTCGGACACTGAAGCTTTCTTT	CASSLSPGGGSDTEAFF
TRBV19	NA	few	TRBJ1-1	TGTGCCACCTCCCCCGCAGGCTTGAACACTGAAGCTTTCTTT	CATSPAGLNTEAFF
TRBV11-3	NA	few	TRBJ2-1	TGTGCCAGCAGCCCCCGTAGCGGCTACAATGAGCAGTTCTTC	CASSPRSGYNEQFF
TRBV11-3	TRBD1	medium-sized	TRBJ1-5	TGTGCCAGCAGCTCCGACAGGGGTGCCAATCAGCCCCAGCATTTT	CASSSDRGANQPQHF
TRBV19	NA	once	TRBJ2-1	TGTGCCAGTACCGCGATCCGGGACTCCCACTCCTACAATGAGCAGTTCTTC	CASTAIRDSHSYNEQFF
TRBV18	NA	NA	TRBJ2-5	TGTGCCAGCTCACCAACCGGGGCAAAGCAAGAGACCCAGTACTTC	CASSPTGAKQETQYF
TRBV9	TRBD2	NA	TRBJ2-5	TGTGCCAGCAGCGTATCTAGCGGGAAGGAGACCCAGTACTTC	CASSVSSGKETQYF
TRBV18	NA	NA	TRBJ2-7	TGTGCCAGCTCACCCGCGGGTGACTACGAGCAGTACTTC	CASSPAGDYEQYF
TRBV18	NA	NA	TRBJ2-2	TGTGCCAGCTCTTACAGGGCATCCGGGGAGCTGTTTTTT	CASSYRASGELFF
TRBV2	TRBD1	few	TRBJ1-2	TGTGCCAGCAGGGGCGTATCGACAGGGCCCTATGGCTACACCTTC	CASRGVSTGPYGYTF
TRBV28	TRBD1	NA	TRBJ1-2	TGTGCCAGCAGCCTCGACAGGGGATCTAATGGCTACACCTTC	CASSLDRGSNGYTF
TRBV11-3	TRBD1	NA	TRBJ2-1	TGTGCCAGCAGCGCCAGGACAGGGGAAGGAAGCGAGCAGTTCTTC	CASSARTGEGSEQFF
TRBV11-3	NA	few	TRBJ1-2	TGTGCCAGCAGCCCCGACGGGGGGTCTAACTATGGCTACACCTTC	CASSPDGGSNYGYTF
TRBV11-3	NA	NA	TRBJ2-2	TGTGCCAGCAGCCGAGGCGGGGTAAACAGGGAGCTGTTTTTT	CASSRGGVNRELFF
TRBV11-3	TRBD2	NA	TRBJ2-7	TGTGCCAGCAGCTTTATTTCTAGCGGGAGCTACGAGCAGTACTTC	CASSFISSGSYEQYF
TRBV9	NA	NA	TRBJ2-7	TGTGCCAGCATATTAGCCCTACGCTCCTACGAGCAGTACTTC	CASILALRSYEQYF
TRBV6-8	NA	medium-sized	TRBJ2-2	TGTGCCAGCAACGCAGGGACTTACACCGGGGAGCTGTTTTTT	CASNAGTYTGELFF
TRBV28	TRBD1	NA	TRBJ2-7	TGTGCCAGCAGTTCCCCCGGACAGGGAAGATCCTACGAGCAGTACTTC	CASSSPGQGRSYEQYF
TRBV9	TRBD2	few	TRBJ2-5	TGTGCCAGCAGCGTAGCTGGAACTAGCGGGAGCGGCCAAGAGACCCAGTACTTC	CASSVAGTSGSGQETQYF
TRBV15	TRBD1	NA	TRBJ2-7	TGTGCCACCAGCAGACCGGGACAGGGTATCCACGAGCAGTACTTC	CATSRPGQGIHEQYF
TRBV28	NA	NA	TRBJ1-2	TGTGCCAGCAGTAAACAGGGAGTAGGCTACACCTTC	CASSKQGVGYTF
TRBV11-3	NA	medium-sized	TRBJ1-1	TGTGCCAGCAGCTTAGGTCGGTTGGGGGGTGGGAACACTGAAGCTTTCTTT	CASSLGRLGGGNTEAFF
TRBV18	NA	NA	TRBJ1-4	TGTGCCAGCTCACCACCAACTAATGAAAAACTGTTTTTT	CASSPPTNEKLFF
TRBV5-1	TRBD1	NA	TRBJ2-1	TGCGCCAGCAGCTTAGTAGGTACAGGGGGTTCCAGCTCCTACAATGAGCAGTTCTTC	CASSLVGTGGSSSYNEQFF
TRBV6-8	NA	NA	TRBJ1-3	TGTGCCAGCAGTTCACAGGGAAACACCATATATTTT	CASSSQGNTIYF
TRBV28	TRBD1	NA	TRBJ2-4	TGTGCCAGCAGTCAGGGGGCGGGAAACATTCAGTACTTC	CASSQGAGNIQYF
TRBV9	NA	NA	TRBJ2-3	TGTGCCAGCAGGCGGGACACTAACACAGATACGCAGTATTTT	CASRRDTNTDTQYF
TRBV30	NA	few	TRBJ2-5	TGTGCCTGGAGTGCCGGAGGGCCAGAGACCCAGTACTTC	CAWSAGGPETQYF
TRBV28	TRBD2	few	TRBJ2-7	TGTGCCAGCAGTTTATGGACTAGCGGGATGTTTTACGAGCAGTACTTC	CASSLWTSGMFYEQYF
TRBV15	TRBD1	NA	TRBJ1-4	TGTGCCACCAGTTACCGGGACAGAAGGGAAAAACTGTTTTTT	CATSYRDRREKLFF
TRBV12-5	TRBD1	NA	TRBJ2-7	TGTGCTAGTGCCAGGGACAGCCCCTCCTACGAGCAGTACTTC	CASARDSPSYEQYF
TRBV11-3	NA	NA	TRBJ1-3	TGTGCCAGCAGTTTACAGGGCTCTGGAAACACCATATATTTT	CASSLQGSGNTIYF